Each of the 22 T cell receptor beta chains below was sequenced from the same sample in a study of cytomegalovirus exposure and HLA in healthy donors (dated by TCRdb to the late 2010s). The library came from the immunoSEQ multiplex PCR assay. For the multiplex PCR, a mixture combining 60 forward primers for TCR Vbeta segments and 13 reverse primers for TCR Jbeta segments was used. What TCRdb holds here is the immuneACCESS table cut down to in-frame rearrangements. Part of the clones is not present; checked against another copy, under half of the missing clones reflect an unresolved V gene, and the others are unexplained. The sample table records 90,000 to 150,000 clones; about 73% of these occur just once. The top ten hold 8.2% of the sample. The specimen was PBMCs. The source is a woman in her 40s in good health and CMV-seropositive.

V usage is TRBV7-8 and J usage is TRBJ2-7; a weak D match, TRBD1 (5 bases). The length of the CDR3 is 14 residues. The germline V gene encodes CDR1 SGHVS and CDR2 FQNEAQ. Trimming left V 5 bases short and J 6 bases short, with 17 bases between. The CDR3 reads CASSLPGISGEQYF. In nucleotides, the CDR3 is TGTGCCAGCAGCCTACCAGGGATTTCGGGCGAGCAGTACTTC.

Details on this clone: Other DNA sequences from this sample encode an identical CDR3 as well. The genes are TRBV4-3 and TRBJ1-2, with D perhaps TRBD1 (5 bases). There are 15 residues in the CDR3. The germline V gene encodes CDR1 LGHNA and CDR2 YSLEER. V lost 0 bases and J 5 bases, leaving 13 bases between the germline ends. The CDR3 DNA sequence: TGCGCCAGCAGCCAAGATTGGATGGGGGGTTATGGCTACACCTTC. The encoded protein is CASSQDWMGGYGYTF.

This clone showed up just a few times. The rearrangement links TRBV4-3 to TRBJ1-1; TRBD1 matches at 7 bases. This CDR3 has 12 amino acids. V shed 3 bases and J 8 bases; nucleotides not matched to a gene: 3. Germline V gene data show CDR1 as LGHNA and CDR2 as YSLEER. The chain's CDR3 is CASSQTGREAFF. Here the CDR3 DNA reads TGCGCCAGCAGCCAGACAGGGAGGGAAGCTTTCTTT.

The chain joins TRBV6-1 to TRBJ1-2; no clear D gene. The length of the CDR3 is 12 residues. From germline, CDR1 is MNHNS and CDR2 SASEGT. V was pared by 7 bases and J by 3 bases, with 9 bases between. The CDR3 is CASIAPDYGYTF. The CDR3 DNA is TGTGCCAGCATAGCTCCGGACTATGGCTACACCTTC.

The genes are TRBV2 and TRBJ2-2, with 9 bases aligning to TRBD2. The germline gives CDR1 SNHLY, CDR2 FYNNEI. CDR3 length: 15 residues. V shed 8 bases, J shed 5 bases, and the junction held 9 bases outside the gene matches. As DNA, the CDR3 is TGTGCCAGCTGGATGAGCGGGGGGAAAACCGGGGAGCTGTTTTTT. Amino acids: CASWMSGGKTGELFF.

This chain uses TRBV11-3 with TRBJ2-5, with 12 bases that match TRBD2. Germline V gives CDR1 SGHNT, CDR2 YENEEA. The CDR3 runs to 17 residues. J gave up 5 bases and V 2 bases, and 9 bases lay outside the gene matches. The CDR3 region is CASSLNPLAGGVETQYF. CDR3 in DNA: TGTGCCAGCAGCTTAAACCCGCTAGCGGGGGGGGTTGAGACCCAGTACTTC.

About this clone itself: The junction and the germline gene differ at one end; a read error may be behind it. This chain joins TRBV15 and TRBJ1-4; D is undetermined. This CDR3 has 15 amino acids. Germline V gene data show CDR1 as LNHNV and CDR2 as YYDKDF (reference sequence). In DNA, the CDR3 is TGTGCCACCAACAGAGATCAGTCAACTAATGAAAAACTGTTTTTT. Its translation is CATNRDQSTNEKLFF.

This chain connects TRBV7-9 to TRBJ1-1, with 11 bases that match TRBD1. Germline CDR1 is SEHNR and CDR2 is FQNEAQ (reference sequence). This CDR3 region has 15 residues. V lost 2 bases and J lost 3; bases outside the gene matches: 2. Written as DNA, the CDR3 is TGTGCCAGCAGCTTACTGGGACAGGGGGACACTGAAGCTTTCTTT. The encoded protein is CASSLLGQGDTEAFF.

J is TRBJ2-5 and V is TRBV5-8; maybe TRBD2 (6 bases). The CDR3 consists of 17 residues. Germline CDR1 is SGHTS and CDR2 is YDEGEE. V lost 3 bases to trimming and J lost 3 bases, with 21 bases between them. The CDR3 region is CASSSGVGRTNEETQYF. The DNA for the CDR3 is TGTGCCAGCAGCTCTGGGGTAGGGAGGACTAATGAAGAGACCCAGTACTTC.

In its sample, this clone was seen a few times. This rearrangement joins TRBV6-5 to TRBJ1-2; no clear D gene. Germline V CDR1 and CDR2: MNHEY, SVGAGI. Between the trimmed V and J ends, which lost 5 bases and 1 base, there was a span of 8 bases. This CDR3 spans 13 amino acids. This CDR3 is CASSPPSNYGYTF. The CDR3 DNA reads as TGTGCCAGCAGTCCCCCTAGTAACTATGGCTACACCTTC.

The chain joins TRBV7-2 to TRBJ1-3; D might be TRBD1 (5 bases). Germline values: CDR1 SGHTA, CDR2 FQGNSA. The length of the CDR3 is 15 residues. Trimming removed 5 bases from V and 0 bases from J, with 11 bases in between. Here the CDR3 reads CASSQTAISGNTIYF. The CDR3 nucleotides are TGTGCCAGCAGCCAGACAGCAATCTCTGGAAACACCATATATTTT.

This sequence joins TRBV7-3 and TRBJ2-1; D is undetermined. With 2 bases removed from V and 9 bases from J, the gap between germline ends came to 11 bases. The CDR3 spans 13 residues. Germline V gene data show CDR1 as SGHTA and CDR2 as FQGTGA. CDR3 DNA: TGTGCCAGCAGCTTATCTTTACGGAGTGAGCAGTTCTTC. Translated: CASSLSLRSEQFF.

This sequence joins TRBV11-2 and TRBJ2-5, with D unresolved. This CDR3 is built from 12 residues. Germline V CDR1 and CDR2: SGHAT, FQNNGV. Deletions cut 2 bases from V and 5 bases from J, with 6 bases between. The CDR3 sequence is CASSLSLETQYF. CDR3 coding DNA: TGTGCCAGCAGCTTATCCCTCGAGACCCAGTACTTC.

The chain employs TRBV29-1 and TRBJ2-3; 9 nucleotides agree with TRBD2. From germline, CDR1 is SQVTM and CDR2 ANQGSEA. The CDR3 is 14 residues long. V dropped 8 bases and J dropped 2; count of bases not matched to a gene: 8. DNA of the CDR3: TGCAGCACTTTGACTAGCGGACTCACAGATACGCAGTATTTT. This sequence encodes CSTLTSGLTDTQYF.

The chain carries TRBV29-1 and TRBJ2-7; 9 nucleotides match TRBD1. The germline CDR1 and CDR2 sequences are SQVTM and ANQGSEA. V lost 6 bases, J lost 2 bases, and 8 bases stayed unmatched. This CDR3 comprises 14 residues. CDR3 region: CSVATGGRTYEQYF. CDR3 DNA: TGCAGCGTAGCGACAGGGGGAAGGACCTACGAGCAGTACTTC.

The chain uses TRBV19 and TRBJ1-2; TRBD1 aligns across 8 bases. There are 15 residues in the CDR3. The germline V gene has CDR1 LNHDA and CDR2 SQIVND (reference sequence). With 6 bases clipped from V and 3 bases from J, the junction kept 9 bases outside the gene matches. CDR3: CASRNPGQVDYGYTF. CDR3 coding DNA: TGTGCCAGTAGGAATCCGGGACAGGTCGACTATGGCTACACCTTC.

The rearrangement links TRBV7-9 to TRBJ1-2; 8 positions agree with TRBD1. Germline-derived CDR1 and CDR2 are SEHNR and FQNEAQ (reference sequence). The CDR3 contains 14 residues. The V gene end was trimmed by 4 bases and the J gene end by 7 bases; junction bases not matched to a gene: 8. Here the CDR3 reads CASSSWGQESGYTF. The DNA for the CDR3 is TGTGCCAGCAGCTCGTGGGGACAGGAGTCTGGCTACACCTTC.

V is TRBV7-2 and J is TRBJ1-2, with 11 bases fitting TRBD1. Per the germline V gene, CDR1 is SGHTA and CDR2 is FQGNSA. This CDR3 has 14 amino acids. V gave up 5 bases and J gave up 5 bases; unmatched junction bases: 4. This CDR3 reads CASSRGQGAYGYTF. The DNA for the CDR3 is TGTGCCAGCAGCCGCGGACAGGGGGCTTATGGCTACACCTTC.

This rearrangement joins TRBV5-1 to TRBJ1-1; D is unclear. The CDR3 is 14 residues long. CDR1 and CDR2 from the germline V gene are SGHRS and YFSETQ. V lost 4 bases and J 2 bases, leaving 12 bases between the germline ends. CDR3 in amino acids: CASSAGLSNTEAFF. For the CDR3, the DNA is TGCGCCAGCAGCGCCGGACTGAGTAACACTGAAGCTTTCTTT.

This clone was found once. The chain carries TRBV7-3 and TRBJ2-7, with 8 bases that match TRBD1. The CDR3 sequence is 15 residues long. Trimming took 4 bases from V and 4 from J; bases not matched to a gene: 9. Germline V CDR1 and CDR2: SGHTA, FQGTGA. CDR3 amino acids: CASSYDGTGDYEQYF. The CDR3 nucleotides read TGTGCCAGCAGCTACGATGGGACAGGTGATTACGAGCAGTACTTC.

The chain carries TRBV6-5 and TRBJ2-7; 8 nucleotides match TRBD1. CDR1 and CDR2 from the germline V gene are MNHEY and SVGAGI. The CDR3 loop spans 15 amino acids. V was clipped by 3 bases and J by 0 bases; unmatched bases: 4. Here the CDR3 reads CASSYAGTGSYEQYF. In DNA form, the CDR3 reads TGTGCCAGCAGTTATGCCGGGACAGGCTCCTACGAGCAGTACTTC.

V gene TRBV27 combines with J gene TRBJ1-6; a weak D match, TRBD1 (6 bases). The CDR3 runs 15 residues. CDR1 MNHEY and CDR2 SMNVEV come from the germline V gene (reference sequence). Trimming shortened V by 5 bases and J by 2 bases, and 10 bases separated the two germline ends. CDR3 amino acids: CASSKQGPYNSPLHF. For the CDR3, the DNA is TGTGCCAGCAGTAAACAGGGACCCTATAATTCACCCCTCCACTTT.